The clone carrying this T cell receptor beta chain has a count of ten or more. Its antigen is not identified. Germline assignment: CDR1 DFQATT and CDR2 SNEGSKA (reference sequence). V was cut by 0 bases and J by 1 base, with 18 bases left in between. This CDR3 has 18 residues. This record comes from a study of identical twins. Template switching added a universal primer site, and cDNA bore unique molecular identifiers. From the 5' RACE reads, TCRdb called clonotypes with MiXCR, one entry per CDR3 protein. The table records 250,000 to 350,000 distinct CDR3 sequences, around 9.7% of them present only once. General observations from the study: Findings depended on cross-sectional statistics rather than tracking the same donors. The presence of invariant MAIT and iNKT cells could partly confound analyses of zero-insertion sequences.

The same sample was also studied in work on yellow fever vaccine responses in identical twins. That work adds: Twin vaccine T cell responses reportedly seemed partly convergent, partly personalized.

This chain joins TRBV20-1 and TRBJ2-2; D is tentatively TRBD1 or TRBD2 (6 bases each). Sequencing input: CD8+ T cells sorted from blood. The receptor comes from a woman aged 18-35 years in good health. The CDR3 DNA follows: TGCAGTGCTAGAGATTGGGGGCTGGGTAGCGGGAACACCGGGGAGCTGTTTTTT. Translation: CSARDWGLGSGNTGELFF.